Following are 20 T cell receptor beta chains from one sample sequenced in a study of shared clonotypes between healthy human individuals. Terminally differentiated effector memory CD45RA+ cells were excluded from the naive CD8 cells, which were CD45RO-negative and positively selected for CCR7. Produced via immunoSEQ multiplex PCR; TCRdb's table is partial and in-frame only. The data hold about 2,100,000 clones, with approximately 94% observed a single time. The sequenced sample was naive CD8+ T cells from PBMCs. The receptors originated from a man aged 18 to 35 in good health. Some clones in this sample may be carry-over from other donors' samples.

The chain employs TRBV6-1 and TRBJ2-7, with TRBD1 as a possible D gene (6 bases). The CDR3 runs 15 residues. Germline CDR1 and CDR2: MNHNS and SASEGT. Trimming left V 8 bases short and J 2 bases short, with 19 bases between. The CDR3: CASGVFWQGTYEQYF. DNA of the CDR3: TGTGCCAGCGGAGTCTTCTGGCAGGGGACCTACGAGCAGTACTTC.

J is TRBJ2-5 and V is TRBV7-8; TRBD2 aligns across 10 bases. This CDR3 is built from 20 residues. J gave up 4 bases and V 0 bases, and 17 bases lay outside the gene matches. The V gene's germline CDR1 is SGHVS and CDR2 FQNEAQ. The CDR3 sequence: CASSLAPSHVLAGRVETQYF. The CDR3 DNA reads TGTGCCAGCAGCTTAGCCCCCTCCCATGTACTAGCGGGAAGGGTAGAGACCCAGTACTTC.

This clone was observed a few times. This sequence joins TRBV9 and TRBJ1-1; D unresolved. Germline V gene sequence: CDR1 SGDLS, CDR2 YYNGEE. The CDR3 runs 13 residues. V was pared by 3 bases and J by 5 bases, with 11 bases between. The CDR3 reads CASSASEGTEAFF. CDR3 DNA: TGTGCCAGCAGCGCTTCCGAGGGAACTGAAGCTTTCTTT.

The chain uses TRBV6-1 and TRBJ2-7; 7 bases are a match to TRBD1. The ends lost 2 bases at V and 3 bases at J; junction bases unmatched: 4. From germline, CDR1 is MNHNS and CDR2 SASEGT. The CDR3 contains 14 residues. CDR3 protein: CASSERDSFYEQYF. CDR3 nucleotides: TGTGCCAGCAGTGAAAGGGACAGTTTCTACGAGCAGTACTTC.

This rearrangement joins TRBV28 to TRBJ2-2; D remains unclear. The CDR3 extends over 16 amino acids. Germline lookup yields CDR1 MDHEN and CDR2 SYDVKM. V gave up 6 bases and J gave up 6 bases, with 20 bases separating them. CDR3 region: CASRTGGPYLAGELFF. In DNA form, the CDR3 reads TGTGCCAGCAGAACTGGCGGCCCTTACCTGGCCGGGGAGCTGTTTTTT.

V is TRBV7-8 and J is TRBJ1-2; a weak D match, TRBD1 (6 bases). Germline V gene data show CDR1 as SGHVS and CDR2 as FQNEAQ. V lost 2 bases to trimming and J lost 4 bases, with 8 bases between them. The CDR3 is 13 amino acids. Here the CDR3 DNA reads TGTGCCAGCAGCTTACGGGACACCTATGGCTACACCTTC. Protein product: CASSLRDTYGYTF.

The chain has TRBV7-9 and TRBJ2-1; weak D call: TRBD1 (5 bases). V was cut by 5 bases and J by 12 bases, with 23 bases left in between. The CDR3 runs to 15 residues. The germline V gene encodes CDR1 SEHNR and CDR2 FQNEAQ (reference sequence). CDR3 in amino acids: CASSAHPETAWGQFF. DNA of the CDR3: TGTGCCAGCAGCGCCCATCCCGAGACAGCCTGGGGGCAGTTCTTC.

CDR3 DNA: TGCGCCAGCAGTGGGCGGATCCAAGAGACCCAGTACTTC. This encodes CASSGRIQETQYF. The chain links TRBV5-1 to TRBJ2-5; unclear D gene. V lost 5 bases to trimming and J lost 1 base, with 9 bases between them. CDR1 is SGHRS and CDR2 is YFSETQ in the germline V gene. CDR3 size: 13 residues.

This chain joins TRBV9 and TRBJ1-1; D remains ambiguous. The germline CDR1 and CDR2 sequences are SGDLS and YYNGEE. This CDR3 spans 14 amino acids. V dropped 1 base and J dropped 3 bases, with 10 bases sitting between them. CDR3 in DNA: TGTGCCAGCAGCGTATCAAGGAGCGACACTGAAGCTTTCTTT. The encoded protein is CASSVSRSDTEAFF.

The chain employs TRBV5-1 and TRBJ1-2, with D tentatively TRBD1 (5 bases). The germline V and J ends were trimmed by 4 bases and 6 bases, with 22 bases remaining between them. This CDR3 is built from 16 residues. Germline V CDR1 and CDR2: SGHRS, YFSETQ. The CDR3 region is CASSPLLRAGTNGYTF. CDR3 bases: TGCGCCAGCAGCCCCCTCCTCCGTGCGGGGACTAATGGCTACACCTTC. The variable domain in full, with the rest retrieved from reference TRBV5-1 and TRBJ1-2, is KAGVTQTPRYLIKTRGQQVTLSCSPISGHRSVSWYQQTPGQGLQFLFEYFSETQRNKGNFPGRFSGRQFSNSRSEMNVSTLELGDSALYLCASSPLLRAGTNGYTFGSGTRLTVV.

The V and J genes are TRBV19 and TRBJ1-1; D is uncertain. Per the germline V gene, CDR1 is LNHDA and CDR2 is SQIVND (reference sequence). V lost 6 bases to trimming and J lost 5 bases, with 13 bases between them. The CDR3 totals 13 residues. CDR3 region: CASSFSRLTEAFF. The CDR3 coding sequence is TGTGCCAGTAGCTTCTCCCGGTTGACTGAAGCTTTCTTT.

The V call is TRBV5-4, the J call TRBJ2-7; D possibly matches TRBD1 or TRBD2 (5 bases each). The CDR3 has 15 residues. The germline V and J ends were trimmed by 1 base and 2 bases, with 13 bases remaining between them. Germline V lookup: CDR1 SGHNT, CDR2 YYREEE (reference sequence). CDR3: CASSLYLGETYEQYF. CDR3 coding DNA: TGTGCCAGCAGCTTGTATCTGGGGGAGACCTACGAGCAGTACTTC.

This clone was seen a single time. This rearrangement joins TRBV4-1 to TRBJ2-2, with TRBD2 matching over 8 bases. Germline V CDR1 and CDR2: MGHRA, YSYEKL. The CDR3 length is 17 residues. With V trimmed by 1 base and J by 9 bases, 13 bases remained unmatched. CDR3 DNA: TGCGCCAGCAGCCAAGTTTTAGCGGGATTGAACACGTGGGAGCTGTTTTTT. Protein sequence: CASSQVLAGLNTWELFF.

The chain joins TRBV18 to TRBJ1-1; D gene ambiguous. Per germline, CDR1 KGHSH and CDR2 LQKENI. CDR3 size: 14 residues. V lost 4 bases to trimming and J lost 1 base, with 10 bases between them. The CDR3, as DNA: TGTGCCAGCTCACGTAAAGACGAGAACACTGAAGCTTTCTTT. Amino acids: CASSRKDENTEAFF.

The V gene is TRBV6-5, the J gene TRBJ2-5, with D perhaps matching TRBD1 (8 bases). Trimming pared 6 bases from V and 3 bases from J, leaving 11 bases between. Germline V lookup: CDR1 MNHEY, CDR2 SVGAGI. This CDR3 comprises 13 residues. The DNA for the CDR3 is TGTGCCAGCAGACAGGGGGGGGAAGAGACCCAGTACTTC. It specifies CASRQGGEETQYF.

This rearrangement joins TRBV10-3 to TRBJ1-5, with TRBD1 as a possible D gene (5 bases). Trimming shortened V by 6 bases and J by 1 base, and 10 bases separated the two germline ends. The CDR3 runs to 14 residues. Germline lookup yields CDR1 ENHRY and CDR2 SYGVKD. The CDR3 DNA reads as TGTGCCATCAGAGCCGGGACGAGCAATCAGCCCCAGCATTTT. Protein product: CAIRAGTSNQPQHF.

Comment on this clone: Other DNA sequences from this sample encode an identical CDR3 as well. The chain employs TRBV14 and TRBJ2-7, with TRBD1 identical over 9 bases. J was trimmed by 4 bases and V by 3 bases; bases with no gene match: 7. The CDR3 loop spans 15 amino acids. Germline lookup yields CDR1 SGHDN and CDR2 FVKESK. The CDR3, as DNA: TGTGCCAGCAGCCAGGAGCCGGGACAGGGTTACGAGCAGTACTTC. Amino acid sequence: CASSQEPGQGYEQYF.

The genes are TRBV7-9 and TRBJ2-3; D ambiguous. Trimming removed 5 bases from V and 13 bases from J, with 19 bases in between. The CDR3 extends over 13 amino acids. Germline lookup yields CDR1 SEHNR and CDR2 FQNEAQ (reference sequence). CDR3: CASSPASLSAEYF. CDR3 coding DNA: TGTGCCAGCAGCCCAGCGAGTCTTTCTGCCGAGTATTTT. Together with reference TRBV7-9 and TRBJ2-3, the CDR3 gives the full variable domain: DTGVSQNPRHKITKRGQNVTFRCDPISEHNRLYWYRQTLGQGPEFLTYFQNEAQLEKSRLLSDRFSAERPKGSFSTLEIQRTEQGDSAMYLCASSPASLSAEYFGPGTRLTVL.

The chain is built from TRBV13 and TRBJ1-1, with TRBD1 matching 8 bases. In germline, CDR1 is PRHDT, CDR2 FYEKMQ (reference sequence). The length of the CDR3 is 14 residues. V shed 6 bases, J shed 8 bases, and the junction held 11 bases outside the gene matches. The CDR3 here is CASRRAGGWGEAFF. DNA for the CDR3: TGTGCCAGCAGGCGTGCAGGGGGCTGGGGGGAAGCTTTCTTT.

The chain has TRBV28 and TRBJ2-2; the D gene could be TRBD1 or TRBD2 (5 bases each). The V end lost 6 bases, the J end lost 8 bases, and 13 bases lay between the germline ends. This CDR3 is 13 amino acids long. The germline V gene encodes CDR1 MDHEN and CDR2 SYDVKM. This chain's CDR3 is CASSPPGQGELFF. The CDR3 nucleotides are TGTGCCAGCAGCCCCCCGGGGCAGGGGGAGCTGTTTTTT.